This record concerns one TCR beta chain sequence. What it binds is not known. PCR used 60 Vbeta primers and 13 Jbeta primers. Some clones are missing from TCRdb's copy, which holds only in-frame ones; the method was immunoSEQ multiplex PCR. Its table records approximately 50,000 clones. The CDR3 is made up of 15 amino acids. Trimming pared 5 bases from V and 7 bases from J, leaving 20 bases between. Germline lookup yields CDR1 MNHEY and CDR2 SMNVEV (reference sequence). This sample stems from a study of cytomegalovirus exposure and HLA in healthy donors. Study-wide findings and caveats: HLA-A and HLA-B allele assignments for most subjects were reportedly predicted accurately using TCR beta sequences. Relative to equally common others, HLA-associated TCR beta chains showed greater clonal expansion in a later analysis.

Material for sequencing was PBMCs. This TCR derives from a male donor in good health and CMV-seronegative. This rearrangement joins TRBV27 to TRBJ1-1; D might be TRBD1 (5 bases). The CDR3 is CASSILPTAYSEAFF. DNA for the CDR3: TGTGCCAGCAGTATTCTTCCGACAGCCTATAGTGAAGCTTTCTTT.